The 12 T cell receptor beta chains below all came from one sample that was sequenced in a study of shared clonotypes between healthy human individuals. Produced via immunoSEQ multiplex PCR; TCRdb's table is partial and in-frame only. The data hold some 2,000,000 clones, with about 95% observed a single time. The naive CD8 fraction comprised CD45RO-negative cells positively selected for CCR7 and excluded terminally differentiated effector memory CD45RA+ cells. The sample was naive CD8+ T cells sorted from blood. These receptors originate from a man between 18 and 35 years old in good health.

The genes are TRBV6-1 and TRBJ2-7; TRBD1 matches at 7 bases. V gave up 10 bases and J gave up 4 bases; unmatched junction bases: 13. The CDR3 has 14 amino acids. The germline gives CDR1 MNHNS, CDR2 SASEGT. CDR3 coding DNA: TGTGCCACCTTCCCGACAGGGACCTTTTACGAGCAGTACTTC. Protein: CATFPTGTFYEQYF.

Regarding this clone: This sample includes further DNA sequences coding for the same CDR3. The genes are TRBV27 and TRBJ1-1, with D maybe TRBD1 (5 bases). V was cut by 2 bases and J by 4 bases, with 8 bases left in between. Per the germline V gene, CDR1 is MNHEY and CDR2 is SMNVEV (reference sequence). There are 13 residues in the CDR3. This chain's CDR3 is CASSLGGPTEAFF. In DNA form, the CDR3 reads TGTGCCAGCAGTTTAGGGGGACCCACTGAAGCTTTCTTT.

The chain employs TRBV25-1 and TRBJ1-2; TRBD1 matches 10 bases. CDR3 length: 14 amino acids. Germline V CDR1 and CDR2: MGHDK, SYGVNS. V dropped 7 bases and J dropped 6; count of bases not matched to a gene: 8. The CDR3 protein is CASTPRQGANGYTF. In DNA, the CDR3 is TGTGCCAGCACTCCCCGACAGGGGGCGAATGGCTACACCTTC.

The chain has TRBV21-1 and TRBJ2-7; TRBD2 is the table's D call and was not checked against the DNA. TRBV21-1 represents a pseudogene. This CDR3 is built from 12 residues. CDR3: CASSTITYEQYF. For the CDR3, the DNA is TGTGCCAGCAGCACTATTACCTACGAGCAGTACTTC.

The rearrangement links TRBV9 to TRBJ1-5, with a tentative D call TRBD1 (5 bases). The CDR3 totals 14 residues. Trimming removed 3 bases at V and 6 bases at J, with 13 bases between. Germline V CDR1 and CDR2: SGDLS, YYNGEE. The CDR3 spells CASSEDGGTQPQHF. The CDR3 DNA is TGTGCCAGCAGCGAGGACGGGGGGACTCAGCCCCAGCATTTT.

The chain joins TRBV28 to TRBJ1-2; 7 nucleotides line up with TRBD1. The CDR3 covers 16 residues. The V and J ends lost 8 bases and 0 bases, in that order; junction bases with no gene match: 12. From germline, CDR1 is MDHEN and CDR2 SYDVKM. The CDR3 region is CASLEGQAQANYGYTF. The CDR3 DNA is TGTGCCAGCCTCGAAGGACAGGCACAAGCTAACTATGGCTACACCTTC.

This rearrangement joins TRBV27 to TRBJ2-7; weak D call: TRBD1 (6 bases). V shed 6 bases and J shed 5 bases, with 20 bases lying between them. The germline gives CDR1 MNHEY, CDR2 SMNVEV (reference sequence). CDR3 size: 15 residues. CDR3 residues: CASSPLAGDPNEQYF. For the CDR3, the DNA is TGTGCCAGCAGCCCCTTGGCAGGGGATCCTAACGAGCAGTACTTC.

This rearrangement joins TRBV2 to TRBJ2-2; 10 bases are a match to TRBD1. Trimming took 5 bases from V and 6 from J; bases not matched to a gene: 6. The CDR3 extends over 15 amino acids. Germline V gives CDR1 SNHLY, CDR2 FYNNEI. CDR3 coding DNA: TGTGCCAGCAGTTTGGGACAGGGGTCTGCCGGGGAGCTGTTTTTT. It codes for CASSLGQGSAGELFF.

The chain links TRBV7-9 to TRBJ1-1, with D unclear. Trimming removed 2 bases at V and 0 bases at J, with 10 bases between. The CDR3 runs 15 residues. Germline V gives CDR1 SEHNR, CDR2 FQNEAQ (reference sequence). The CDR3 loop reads CASSLIPDMNTEAFF. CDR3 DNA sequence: TGTGCCAGCAGCTTAATTCCAGATATGAACACTGAAGCTTTCTTT. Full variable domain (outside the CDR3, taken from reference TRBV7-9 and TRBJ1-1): DTGVSQNPRHKITKRGQNVTFRCDPISEHNRLYWYRQTLGQGPEFLTYFQNEAQLEKSRLLSDRFSAERPKGSFSTLEIQRTEQGDSAMYLCASSLIPDMNTEAFFGQGTRLTVV.

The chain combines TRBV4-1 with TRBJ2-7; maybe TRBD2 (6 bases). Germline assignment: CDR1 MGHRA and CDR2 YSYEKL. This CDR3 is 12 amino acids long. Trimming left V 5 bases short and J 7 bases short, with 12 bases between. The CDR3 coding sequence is TGCGCCAGCAGCACTAAAAGCGGGGAGCAGTACTTC. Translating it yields CASSTKSGEQYF.

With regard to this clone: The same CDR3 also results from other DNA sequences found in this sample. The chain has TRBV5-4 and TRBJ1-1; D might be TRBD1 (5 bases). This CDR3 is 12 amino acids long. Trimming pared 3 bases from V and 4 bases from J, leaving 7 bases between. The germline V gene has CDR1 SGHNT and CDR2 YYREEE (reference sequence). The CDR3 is CASSSGGTEAFF. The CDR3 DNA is TGTGCCAGCAGCTCGGGGGGCACTGAAGCTTTCTTT.

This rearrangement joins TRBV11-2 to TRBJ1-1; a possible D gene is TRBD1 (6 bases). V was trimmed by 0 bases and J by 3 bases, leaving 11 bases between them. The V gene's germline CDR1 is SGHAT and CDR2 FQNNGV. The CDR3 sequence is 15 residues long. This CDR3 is CASSLDGQGYTEAFF. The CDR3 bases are TGTGCCAGCAGCTTAGATGGGCAGGGGTACACTGAAGCTTTCTTT. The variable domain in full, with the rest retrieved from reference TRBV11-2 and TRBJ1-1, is EAGVAQSPRYKIIEKRQSVAFWCNPISGHATLYWYQQILGQGPKLLIQFQNNGVVDDSQLPKDRFSAERLKGVDSTLKIQPAKLEDSAVYLCASSLDGQGYTEAFFGQGTRLTVV.